This T cell receptor (beta chain) originates from a study of cytomegalovirus exposure and HLA in healthy donors. In nominal health when sampled, donors likely had unrecorded immune exposures nonetheless. Germline V lookup: CDR1 LGHNA, CDR2 YSLEER. The germline V and J ends were trimmed by 0 bases and 10 bases, with 18 bases remaining between them. The CDR3 totals 16 residues. The study ran its PCR with 60 Vbeta and 13 Jbeta primers. Profiling relied on immunoSEQ multiplex PCR, and the TCRdb table lists in-frame clones only, not all of them. The table includes 100,000 to 150,000 clones, roughly 75% detected once.

The J gene is TRBJ1-4, the V gene TRBV4-3, with unresolved D. Sequencing was performed on PBMCs. This TCR came from a woman between 45 and 65 years old in good health and CMV-seronegative. The CDR3 DNA sequence: TGCGCCAGCAGCCAAGATCTTGGGCAGGTCTTTGGAAAACTGTTTTTT. It specifies CASSQDLGQVFGKLFF.